These 14 T cell receptor beta chains came from one sample sequenced in a study of T cell clonality in common variable immunodeficiency. General study points: Fewer deletions and N-nucleotide insertions were reportedly seen in common variable immunodeficiency TCR beta sequences.

The table came from immunoSEQ multiplex PCR; TCRdb's copy has only in-frame clones and leaves some out. This sample comprises fewer than 30,000 clones, none seen once only. These receptors are not linked to any known antigen. Sequenced sample: peripheral blood mononuclear cells. The receptors shown here come from a human donor with common variable immunodeficiency.

This clone was found a few times. The read ends 3 residues early relative to the CDR3; the germline J gene fills the gap. J is TRBJ1-2 and V is TRBV13; D gene unclear. Germline V gene data show CDR1 as PRHDT and CDR2 as FYEKMQ (reference sequence). The CDR3 covers 13 residues. V was trimmed by 5 bases and J by 1 base, leaving 8 bases between them. CDR3 loop: CASSRRGNYGYTF. CDR3 bases read: TGTGCCAGCAGCCGGCGGGGTAACTATGGC.

As concerns this clone: The missing CDR3 end, 3 residues past where the read stops, is filled in from the germline J gene. The chain joins TRBV20-1 to TRBJ2-7; 9 positions match TRBD2. CDR1 and CDR2 (germline): DFQATT, SNEGSKA (reference sequence). The CDR3 sequence is 15 residues long. V was pared by 0 bases and J by 3 bases, with 6 bases of the junction left unmatched. The part of the CDR3 DNA that was read is TGCAGTGCTAGAGATTTGGCGGGGGGGCTCTACGAG. It specifies CSARDLAGGLYE. The complete CDR3 sequence is CSARDLAGGLYEQYF.

This clone was recorded a few times. CDR3 sequence: CAWTAGEAGELFF. The sequenced part of the CDR3 DNA is TGTGCCTGGACTGCAGGGGAGGCCGGGGAG. This chain joins TRBV30 and TRBJ2-2; D is possibly TRBD1 or TRBD2 (6 bases each). The sequenced fragment ends 3 residues before the CDR3 boundary, so the rest is inferred from the germline J gene. Trimming cost V 4 bases and J 6 bases, with 12 bases left between them. The V gene's germline CDR1 is GTSNPN and CDR2 SVGIG (reference sequence). The CDR3 extends over 13 amino acids.

There are many counts of this clone. The read falls 3 residues short of the CDR3 end, and the missing part is taken from the germline J gene. The rearrangement joins TRBV6-2 or TRBV6-3 to TRBJ2-1, with TRBD2 identical over 7 bases. J lost 6 bases, V lost 0 bases, and 5 bases had no gene match. The CDR3 spans 15 residues. Germline V CDR1 and CDR2: MNHEY, SVGEGT. The sequenced CDR3 bases are TGTGCCAGCAGTTACTCATGGGGGGGGACCAATGAG. Encoded protein: CASSYSWGGTNE. The entire CDR3 protein is CASSYSWGGTNEQFF.

There are many counts of this clone. The sequenced fragment ends 3 residues before the CDR3 boundary, so the rest is inferred from the germline J gene. The chain combines TRBV19 with TRBJ2-5; D may be TRBD2 (6 bases). This CDR3 has 14 amino acids. CDR1 is LNHDA, CDR2 SQIVND, per germline (reference sequence). The V gene lost 5 bases and the J gene lost 4 bases, with 14 bases spanning the gap. The CDR3: CASSLPGRGETQYF. The sequenced CDR3 bases are TGTGCCAGTAGTCTCCCCGGGCGGGGAGAGACC.

This clone was found many times. Coverage ceases 3 residues before the CDR3 finishes, and the germline J gene fills in the end. The V and J genes are TRBV2 and TRBJ1-1, with 7 bases matching TRBD1. V was pared by 7 bases and J by 1 base, with 15 bases of the junction left unmatched. Per the germline V gene, CDR1 is SNHLY and CDR2 is FYNNEI. This CDR3 is built from 17 residues. The CDR3 loop reads CASNNGQVLRGNTEAFF. The covered CDR3 bases are TGTGCCAGCAACAACGGACAGGTTCTAAGGGGGAACACTGAA.

This clone occurred many times. The read falls 3 residues short of the CDR3 end, and the missing part is taken from the germline J gene. V and J are TRBV20-1 and TRBJ2-2; a weak D match, TRBD2 (5 bases). Per the germline V gene, CDR1 is DFQATT and CDR2 is SNEGSKA (reference sequence). This CDR3 has 13 amino acids. The V end lost 2 bases, the J end lost 6 bases, and 10 bases lay between the germline ends. The sequenced part of the CDR3 DNA is TGCAGTGCTAGAACTCTAGCCTCCGGGGAG. It translates to CSARTLASGE. The whole CDR3 is CSARTLASGELFF.

This clone was seen repeatedly, ten times or more. From the germline J gene comes the end of the CDR3, since the read stops 3 residues before it. The chain has TRBV7-8 and TRBJ2-5, with TRBD1 as a possible D gene (6 bases). From germline, CDR1 is SGHVS and CDR2 FQNEAQ. This CDR3 has 14 residues. Trimming stripped 5 bases from V and 2 bases from J, with 12 bases between. CDR3 DNA (partial): TGTGCCAGCAGCCCTTGGACAGAACAAGAGACC. Translated, it gives CASSPWTEQET. The entire CDR3 reads CASSPWTEQETQYF.

A few counts support this clone. The read is 3 residues too short to cover the CDR3 end, so that end is filled in from the germline J gene. The chain uses TRBV6-2 or TRBV6-3 and TRBJ2-1, with 9 nucleotides matching TRBD2. J lost 9 bases, V lost 3 bases, and 9 bases had no gene match. The CDR3 loop spans 15 amino acids. Germline CDR1 and CDR2: MNHEY and SVGEGT. The CDR3 DNA, read in part, is TGTGCCAGCAGTTATTTGTCGCTAGCGGGGAGTGAG. Translated: CASSYLSLAGSE. The CDR3 as a whole reads CASSYLSLAGSEQFF.

This clone has only a few counts. The read ends 3 residues before the CDR3 terminus; that terminus is restored from the germline J gene. The chain couples TRBV19 to TRBJ2-2; 7 nucleotides agree with TRBD1. In germline, CDR1 is LNHDA, CDR2 SQIVND (reference sequence). With 6 bases clipped from V and 1 base from J, the junction kept 8 bases outside the gene matches. The CDR3 length is 16 residues. The sequenced part of the CDR3 DNA is TGTGCCAGTAGAGGTCACGGGACAGTGAACACCGGGGAG. The encoded protein is CASRGHGTVNTGE. The entire CDR3 sequence reads CASRGHGTVNTGELFF.

A word on this clone: From the germline J gene comes the end of the CDR3, since the read stops 3 residues before it. This chain uses TRBV6-2 or TRBV6-3 with TRBJ2-1, with 11 bases identical to TRBD2. Unmatched junction bases numbered 6, after V lost 4 bases and J lost 4 bases. Germline assignment: CDR1 MNHEY and CDR2 SVGEGT. This CDR3 region has 16 residues. CDR3 bases read: TGTGCCAGCAGTTCCGGGACTAGCGGCTTATACAATGAG. Its translation is CASSSGTSGLYNE. The CDR3, in full, reads CASSSGTSGLYNEQFF.

Remarks on this clone: The read is 3 residues too short to cover the CDR3 end, so that end is filled in from the germline J gene. This rearrangement joins TRBV6-2 or TRBV6-3 to TRBJ2-7; D is undetermined. There are 15 residues in the CDR3. V was pared by 6 bases and J by 4 bases, with 19 bases between. The germline CDR1 and CDR2 sequences are MNHEY and SVGEGT. The CDR3 here is CASRPPVGSRYEQYF. The sequenced part of the CDR3 DNA is TGTGCCAGCAGACCCCCCGTCGGGTCAAGGTACGAG.

This clone was found many times. Read data end 3 residues before the CDR3 end; the end is taken from the germline J gene. The chain joins TRBV2 to TRBJ1-1, with 7 bases matching TRBD1. From germline, CDR1 is SNHLY and CDR2 FYNNEI. The CDR3 is 13 residues long. J was trimmed by 4 bases and V by 10 bases; bases with no gene match: 9. The DNA read from the CDR3 is TGTGCCATTCCCTTAAGGGGGCCCACTGAA. Protein product: CAIPLRGPTE. The entire CDR3 protein reads CAIPLRGPTEAFF.

This clone occurred a few times. Sequencing ends 3 residues short of the CDR3 end; the germline J gene provides the rest. This rearrangement joins TRBV20-1 to TRBJ1-6; 7 nucleotides align to TRBD1. CDR3 size: 14 residues. The V gene end was trimmed by 3 bases and the J gene end by 6 bases; junction bases not matched to a gene: 5. CDR1 is DFQATT and CDR2 is SNEGSKA in the germline V gene (reference sequence). CDR3 bases read: TGCAGTGCTAGTCTACAGGGGCCTAATTCACCC. This codes for CSASLQGPNSP. The whole CDR3 protein is CSASLQGPNSPLHF.